A single sample gave rise to the 22 T cell receptor beta chains below, sequenced in a study of CD8 T cells in ankylosing spondylitis. In TCRdb, the 5' RACE reads were re-called with MiXCR into one record per CDR3 protein. This table holds 200,000 to 300,000 distinct CDR3 sequences, 10% to 13% found once. Sequenced sample: blood, either unsorted or a sorted T cell fraction (not recorded which). The origin of the receptors is a male donor with ankylosing spondylitis or in good health (not recorded which).

This clonotype was detected ten times or more. The V call is TRBV7-7, the J call TRBJ2-3, with TRBD1 matching 9 bases. The germline V gene has CDR1 SSHAT and CDR2 FNYEAQ (reference sequence). V was pared by 4 bases and J by 2 bases, with 4 bases of the junction left unmatched. The CDR3 sequence is 15 residues long. CDR3 nucleotide sequence: TGTGCCAGCAGCTCCGGGACAGGGCCCACAGATACGCAGTATTTT. Its protein product is CASSSGTGPTDTQYF.

There are many counts of this clonotype. The CDR3 DNA follows: TGTGCCAGCAGCCCTCTAGGAGGGGAGCAGTTCTTC. Its protein product is CASSPLGGEQFF. This sequence joins TRBV7-9 and TRBJ2-1; a weak D match, TRBD2 (6 bases). Trimming removed 5 bases at V and 10 bases at J, with 12 bases between. This CDR3 region has 12 residues. CDR1 SEHNR and CDR2 FQNEAQ come from the germline V gene (reference sequence).

This clonotype appeared many times. V gene TRBV20-1 combines with J gene TRBJ1-4; D call uncertain. The germline V gene encodes CDR1 DFQATT and CDR2 SNEGSKA (reference sequence). Trimming cost V 0 bases and J 8 bases, with 4 bases left between them. This CDR3 region has 11 residues. CDR3 residues: CSARDGEKLFF. The CDR3 bases are TGCAGTGCTAGAGATGGCGAAAAACTGTTTTTT.

This clonotype was recorded many times. The V and J genes are TRBV10-3 and TRBJ2-1; 10 nucleotides agree with TRBD1. Trimming cost V 6 bases and J 5 bases; bases outside gene matches: 4. The length of the CDR3 is 14 residues. Looked up from germline, CDR1 is ENHRY and CDR2 is SYGVKD. DNA of the CDR3: TGTGCCATCAGCGCGGGACAGGGGCACAATGAGCAGTTCTTC. This codes for CAISAGQGHNEQFF.

The chain couples TRBV20-1 to TRBJ1-6; 8 nucleotides agree with TRBD1. The length of the CDR3 is 16 residues. Germline CDR1 DFQATT, CDR2 SNEGSKA (reference sequence). The trim removed 3 bases at V and 7 bases at J, leaving 11 bases unmatched. CDR3 loop: CSARGEGRTGNSPLHF. In nucleotides, the CDR3 is TGCAGTGCTAGGGGAGAAGGGAGGACAGGGAATTCACCCCTCCACTTT.

Many counts were recorded for this clonotype. V is TRBV12-3 or TRBV12-4 and J is TRBJ1-5; D possibly corresponds to TRBD1 (5 bases). The V end was cut by 6 bases, the J end by 5 bases, with 14 bases between. This CDR3 has 14 residues. CDR3 coding DNA: TGTGCCAGCAGACCGGACGGGGCGGATCAGCCCCAGCATTTT. It codes for CASRPDGADQPQHF.

The table lists this clonotype with many counts. V usage is TRBV10-3 and J usage is TRBJ1-6; 11 bases line up with TRBD1. This CDR3 region has 15 residues. The junction had 7 bases not matched to a gene; V was cut back by 3 bases and J by 12 bases. CDR1 and CDR2 from the germline V gene are ENHRY and SYGVKD. CDR3 DNA sequence: TGTGCCATCAGTGACCTGGACAGGGGGCAAGGACCCCTCCACTTT. Protein product: CAISDLDRGQGPLHF.

In its sample, this clonotype was seen many times. This chain uses TRBV7-2 with TRBJ2-3; the D gene is possibly TRBD2 (5 bases). The CDR3 is 15 amino acids. Trimming removed 3 bases at V and 3 bases at J, with 13 bases between. Germline CDR1 reads SGHTA; CDR2 reads FQGNSA. CDR3: CASSLVGVTTDTQYF. CDR3 sequence (DNA): TGTGCCAGCAGCTTGGTGGGAGTGACGACAGATACGCAGTATTTT. Full variable domain (remainder filled in from reference TRBV7-2 and TRBJ2-3): GAGVSQSPSNKVTEKGKDVELRCDPISGHTALYWYRQSLGQGLEFLIYFQGNSAPDKSGLPSDRFSAERTGGSVSTLTIQRTQQEDSAVYLCASSLVGVTTDTQYFGPGTRLTVL.

The chain combines TRBV5-6 with TRBJ2-7; the D gene is possibly TRBD2 (6 bases). Germline V gene data show CDR1 as SGHDT and CDR2 as YYEEEE. The germline V and J ends were trimmed by 0 bases and 6 bases, with 13 bases remaining between them. CDR3 length equals 14 residues. CDR3 residues: CASSLAGVASEQYF. CDR3 sequence (DNA): TGTGCCAGCAGCTTGGCGGGAGTTGCCTCCGAGCAGTACTTC.

This rearrangement joins TRBV7-2 to TRBJ1-2, with D unresolved. V was cut by 5 bases and J by 2 bases, with 9 bases left in between. The germline gives CDR1 SGHTA, CDR2 FQGNSA. This CDR3 comprises 13 residues. As DNA, the CDR3 is TGTGCCAGCAGCGGACCGTCCAACTATGGCTACACCTTC. It encodes CASSGPSNYGYTF.

Notes on this clonotype: Just one base apart from a much larger clone, this may be a read error. The chain combines TRBV5-1 with TRBJ2-1; D uncertain. This CDR3 has 16 residues. The germline V gene encodes CDR1 SGHRS and CDR2 YFSETQ. The CDR3 nucleotides are TGCGCCAGCAGCTTGGATTGGCGGATCTCCTACAATGGGCAGTTCTTC. It codes for CASSLDWRISYNGQFF.

This clonotype was seen a few times. The chain carries TRBV2 and TRBJ2-3, with a possible D match to TRBD1 (5 bases). Germline V CDR1 and CDR2: SNHLY, FYNNEI. Trimming took 3 bases from V and 0 from J, leaving 10 bases between them. The CDR3 is 15 amino acids. CDR3 in DNA: TGTGCCAGCAGTGACAGACAGACTAGCACAGATACGCAGTATTTT. Amino acids: CASSDRQTSTDTQYF.

The V call is TRBV9, the J call TRBJ2-1, with a possible D match to TRBD2 (7 bases). Germline V gives CDR1 SGDLS, CDR2 YYNGEE. V lost 3 bases and J lost 6, with 19 bases in between. The length of the CDR3 is 16 residues. This CDR3 is CASSGRGGTRINEQFF. In nucleotides, the CDR3 is TGTGCCAGCAGCGGAAGGGGGGGAACTAGAATCAATGAGCAGTTCTTC.

This clonotype was observed at least ten times. This chain connects TRBV5-1 to TRBJ2-7, with D maybe TRBD1 (6 bases). CDR3 length: 13 amino acids. Germline V CDR1 and CDR2: SGHRS, YFSETQ. The V and J ends lost 4 bases and 4 bases respectively, with 12 bases between them. CDR3 sequence: CASSQQGAYEQYF. CDR3 DNA: TGCGCCAGCAGCCAACAGGGTGCTTACGAGCAGTACTTC.

This clonotype was detected ten times or more. The chain carries TRBV20-1 and TRBJ2-5; the D gene is possibly TRBD2 (6 bases). This CDR3 spans 15 amino acids. Germline CDR1 and CDR2: DFQATT and SNEGSKA (reference sequence). V lost 0 bases, J lost 3 bases, and 14 bases lay in between. The CDR3 sequence: CSARDGAGTEETQYF. In nucleotides, the CDR3 is TGCAGTGCTAGAGATGGGGCGGGGACCGAAGAGACCCAGTACTTC.

This clonotype appeared many times. The chain recombines TRBV15 with TRBJ1-2; maybe TRBD1 (6 bases). This CDR3 comprises 15 residues. From germline, CDR1 is LNHNV and CDR2 YYDKDF (reference sequence). Trimming pared 0 bases from V and 4 bases from J, leaving 12 bases between. The CDR3 region has the DNA TGTGCCACCAGCAGAGATCAGGGGTCGGGCTATGGCTACACCTTC. It translates to CATSRDQGSGYGYTF.

The count of this clonotype is one. V is TRBV30 and J is TRBJ2-3; D gene unclear. Trimming took 2 bases from V and 0 from J, leaving 15 bases between them. CDR3 size: 16 residues. CDR1 and CDR2 (germline): GTSNPN, SVGIG (reference sequence). The CDR3 reads CAWSPGSRASTDTQYF. In nucleotides, the CDR3 is TGTGCCTGGAGTCCAGGTAGCCGAGCTAGCACAGATACGCAGTATTTT. Variable domain in full (rest from reference TRBV30 and TRBJ2-3): SQTIHQWPATLVQPVGSPLSLECTVEGTSNPNLYWYRQAAGRGLQLLFYSVGIGQISSEVPQNLSASRPQDRQFILSSKKLLLSDSGFYLCAWSPGSRASTDTQYFGPGTRLTVL.

This clonotype showed up many times. The rearrangement links TRBV29-1 to TRBJ2-2; D not resolved. This CDR3 comprises 11 residues. The V end lost 7 bases, the J end lost 3 bases, and 6 bases lay between the germline ends. CDR1 SQVTM and CDR2 ANQGSEA come from the germline V gene. CDR3 DNA sequence: TGCAGCGGTTTCTACACCGGGGAGCTGTTTTTT. It is translated as CSGFYTGELFF.

The table lists this clonotype with many counts. The gene calls are TRBV11-2 and TRBJ1-1; D not certain. V was clipped by 1 base and J by 8 bases, with 14 bases between them. The length of the CDR3 is 14 residues. Per the germline V gene, CDR1 is SGHAT and CDR2 is FQNNGV. In nucleotides, the CDR3 is TGTGCCAGCAGCTTAGCTGATCTGGCCAACGAAGCTTTCTTT. Translating it yields CASSLADLANEAFF.

This clonotype was detected many times. The CDR3 here is CAWNTGGPYEQYF. CDR3 bases: TGTGCCTGGAACACAGGGGGGCCCTACGAGCAGTACTTC. This chain connects TRBV30 to TRBJ2-7; 8 positions agree with TRBD1. Germline CDR1 and CDR2: GTSNPN and SVGIG (reference sequence). There are 13 residues in the CDR3. V lost 4 bases and J lost 2; bases outside the gene matches: 4.

The V and J genes are TRBV7-9 and TRBJ2-1; tentatively, D is TRBD2 (6 bases). CDR1 SEHNR and CDR2 FQNEAQ come from the germline V gene (reference sequence). The germline V and J ends were trimmed by 4 bases and 3 bases, with 13 bases remaining between them. CDR3 length: 15 amino acids. CDR3 sequence reads: CASSSPGTRYNEQFF. In DNA, the CDR3 is TGTGCCAGCAGCTCTCCAGGGACTCGCTACAATGAGCAGTTCTTC.

This clonotype was picked up a small number of times. The V call is TRBV20-1, the J call TRBJ2-3, with 14 positions matching TRBD2. V was pared by 3 bases and J by 2 bases, with 4 bases of the junction left unmatched. The CDR3 length is 16 residues. Germline V CDR1 and CDR2: DFQATT, SNEGSKA (reference sequence). The CDR3 nucleotides read TGCAGTGCTAGTGGACTAGCGGGGGGCCCCACAGATACGCAGTATTTT. Amino acid sequence: CSASGLAGGPTDTQYF.